This TCR beta chain was sequenced in a study of cytomegalovirus exposure and HLA in healthy donors. Whole-study results and caveats: HLA alleles showed associations with some 17,000 TCR beta sequences in a later analysis, at a 0.05 false discovery rate. It was about 150 TCR beta chains that were listed as cytomegalovirus-associated. Despite most TCR sequences being rare, some public TCRs occurred in many donors.

As to this clone: Its target is unknown.

Researchers ran the PCR with 60 Vbeta and 13 Jbeta primers. TCRdb keeps only in-frame clones here, not all; method: immunoSEQ multiplex PCR. The sample includes over 150,000 clones, approximately 80% seen only once; the top ten take approximately 8%. Germline CDR1 and CDR2: LNHDA and SQIVND (reference sequence). CDR3 length equals 15 residues. Trimming shortened V by 3 bases and J by 7 bases, and 15 bases separated the two germline ends. This receptor was obtained from a male donor in good health and CMV-seropositive. This chain uses TRBV19 with TRBJ1-4; D unresolved. Sequencing used PBMCs. CDR3 nucleotides: TGTGCCAGTAGTATTACTGGGCCGATGGGTGAAAAACTGTTTTTT. It translates to CASSITGPMGEKLFF. The full variable domain, rest sourced from reference TRBV19 and TRBJ1-4, is DGGITQSPKYLFRKEGQNVTLSCEQNLNHDAMYWYRQDPGQGLRLIYYSQIVNDFQKGDIAEGYSVSREKKESFPLTVTSAQKNPTAFYLCASSITGPMGEKLFFGSGTQLSVL.